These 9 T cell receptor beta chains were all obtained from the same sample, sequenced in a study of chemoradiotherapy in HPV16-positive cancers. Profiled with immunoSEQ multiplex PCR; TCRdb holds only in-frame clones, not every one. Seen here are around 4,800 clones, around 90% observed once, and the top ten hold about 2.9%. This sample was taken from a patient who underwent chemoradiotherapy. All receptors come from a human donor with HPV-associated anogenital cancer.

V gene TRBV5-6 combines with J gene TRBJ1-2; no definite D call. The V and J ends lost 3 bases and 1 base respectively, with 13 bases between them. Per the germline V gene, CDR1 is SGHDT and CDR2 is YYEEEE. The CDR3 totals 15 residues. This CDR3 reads CASSSRSGRNYGYTF. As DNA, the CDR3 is TGTGCCAGCAGCTCCCGATCCGGGCGTAACTATGGCTACACCTTC.

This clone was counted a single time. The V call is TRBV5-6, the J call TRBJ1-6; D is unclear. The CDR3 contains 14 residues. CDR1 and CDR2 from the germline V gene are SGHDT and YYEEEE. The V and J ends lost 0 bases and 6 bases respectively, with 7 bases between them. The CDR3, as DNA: TGTGCCAGCAGCTTGGACCTACCTAATTCACCCCTCCACTTT. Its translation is CASSLDLPNSPLHF.

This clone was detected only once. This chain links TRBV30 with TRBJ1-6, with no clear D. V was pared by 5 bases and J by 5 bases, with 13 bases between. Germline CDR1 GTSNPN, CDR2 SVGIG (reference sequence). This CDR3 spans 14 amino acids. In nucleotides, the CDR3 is TGTGCCTGGCATGGGCAGTCGAATAATTCACCCCTCCACTTT. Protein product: CAWHGQSNNSPLHF.

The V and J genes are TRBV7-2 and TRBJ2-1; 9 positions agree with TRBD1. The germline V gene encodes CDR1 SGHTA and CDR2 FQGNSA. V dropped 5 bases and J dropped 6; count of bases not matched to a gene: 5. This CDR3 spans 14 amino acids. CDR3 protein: CASSPLTGGNEQFF. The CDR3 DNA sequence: TGTGCCAGCAGCCCCCTGACAGGGGGCAATGAGCAGTTCTTC.

The chain's CDR3 is CASSLVGTGGYDEQYF. Here the CDR3 DNA reads TGCGCCAGCAGCTTGGTTGGGACAGGGGGTTATGACGAGCAGTACTTC. The chain recombines TRBV5-1 with TRBJ2-7, with 11 bases matching TRBD1. V was clipped by 0 bases and J by 5 bases; unmatched bases: 7. The CDR3 runs 16 residues. Germline assignment: CDR1 SGHRS and CDR2 YFSETQ.

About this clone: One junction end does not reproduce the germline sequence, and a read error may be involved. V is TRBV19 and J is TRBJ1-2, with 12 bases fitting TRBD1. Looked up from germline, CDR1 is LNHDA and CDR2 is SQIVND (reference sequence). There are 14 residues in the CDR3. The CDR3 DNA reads TGTGCCAGTAGTTCCGGGACAGGGGGCGGTGGCCACACCTTC. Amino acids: CASSSGTGGGGHTF. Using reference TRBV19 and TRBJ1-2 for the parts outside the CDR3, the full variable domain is DGGITQSPKYLFRKEGQNVTLSCEQNLNHDAMYWYRQDPGQGLRLIYYSQIVNDFQKGDIAEGYSVSREKKESFPLTVTSAQKNPTAFYLCASSSGTGGGGHTFGSGTRLTVV.

The DNA of the CDR3 is TGTGCCAGCAGCCAAGTCTGGGGGGCCGAGCAGTACTTC. Translating it yields CASSQVWGAEQYF. The genes are TRBV14 and TRBJ2-7; D is perhaps TRBD1 or TRBD2 (6 bases each). CDR1 SGHDN and CDR2 FVKESK come from the germline V gene. V dropped 1 base and J dropped 6 bases, with 10 bases sitting between them. The CDR3 extends over 13 amino acids.

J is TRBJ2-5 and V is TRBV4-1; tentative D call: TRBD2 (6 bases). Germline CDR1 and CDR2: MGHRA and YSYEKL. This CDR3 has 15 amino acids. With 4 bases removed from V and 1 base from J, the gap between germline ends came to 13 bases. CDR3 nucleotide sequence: TGCGCCAGCAGCCTAATCGGGACTCCCCAAGAGACCCAGTACTTC. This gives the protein CASSLIGTPQETQYF.

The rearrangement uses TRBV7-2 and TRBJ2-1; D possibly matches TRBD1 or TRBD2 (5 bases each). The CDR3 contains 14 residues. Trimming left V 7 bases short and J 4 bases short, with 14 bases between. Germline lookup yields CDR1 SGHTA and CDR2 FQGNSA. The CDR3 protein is CASTVSGRYNEQFF. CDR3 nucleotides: TGTGCCAGCACCGTTTCGGGGCGGTACAATGAGCAGTTCTTC.